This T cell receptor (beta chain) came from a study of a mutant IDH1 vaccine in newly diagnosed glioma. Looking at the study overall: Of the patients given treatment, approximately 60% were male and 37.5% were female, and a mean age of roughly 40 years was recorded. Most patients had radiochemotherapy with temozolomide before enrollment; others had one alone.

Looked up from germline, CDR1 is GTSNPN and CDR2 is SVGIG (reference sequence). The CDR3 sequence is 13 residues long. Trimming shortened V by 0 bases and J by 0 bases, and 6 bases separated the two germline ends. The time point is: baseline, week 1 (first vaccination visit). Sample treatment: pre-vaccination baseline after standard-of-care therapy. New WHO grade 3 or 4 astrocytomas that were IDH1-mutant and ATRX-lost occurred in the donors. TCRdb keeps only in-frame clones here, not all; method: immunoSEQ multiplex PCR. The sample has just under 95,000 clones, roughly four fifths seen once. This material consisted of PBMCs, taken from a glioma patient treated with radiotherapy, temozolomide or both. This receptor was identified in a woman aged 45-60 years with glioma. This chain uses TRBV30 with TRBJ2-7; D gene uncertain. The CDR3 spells CAWSVRSSYEQYF. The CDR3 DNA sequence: TGTGCCTGGAGTGTTAGGAGCTCCTACGAGCAGTACTTC.